This T cell receptor beta chain was retrieved from a study of T cell repertoires in cytomegalovirus infection. Across the study: Researchers turned to recently identified HLA-C-restricted CMV epitopes as well as well-studied HLA-B-restricted ones. Public signatures in TCR beta pointed to CMV infection and matching HLA type. Broader study findings: CMV-specific TCR beta clonotypes restricted by HLA-C were the ones dominating the ex vivo response.

TCRdb passed the reads through MiXCR, listing each CDR3 protein once. The sample records under 200,000 distinct CDR3 sequences, roughly a fifth being singletons. This clonotype appeared a few times. What it recognizes is unknown. The V end lost 3 bases, the J end lost 4 bases, and 19 bases lay between the germline ends. The CDR3 length is 17 residues. In germline, CDR1 is LNHNV, CDR2 YYDKDF (reference sequence). This clonotype was sampled from a human donor in good health (CMV status not recorded). Some clones in this sample may be carry-over from other donors' samples. This chain joins TRBV15 and TRBJ1-5; D is perhaps TRBD1 (5 bases). The sequencing here drew on CD8+ T cells from cultured PBMCs, taken from culture after CMV antigen stimulation. The CDR3 DNA sequence: TGTGCCACCAGCAGTGCTGGACACGCTGGTTTAAATCAGCCCCAGCATTTT. Translated: CATSSAGHAGLNQPQHF. Variable domain in full (rest from reference TRBV15 and TRBJ1-5): DAMVIQNPRYQVTQFGKPVTLSCSQTLNHNVMYWYQQKSSQAPKLLFHYYDKDFNNEADTPDNFQSRRPNTSFCFLDIRSPGLGDTAMYLCATSSAGHAGLNQPQHFGDGTRLSIL.